This T cell receptor beta chain was identified during a study of blood T cell repertoires in COVID-19. About the study: The United States, Italy and Spain provided the acute and convalescent COVID-19 samples.

The CDR3 covers 16 residues. The germline CDR1 and CDR2 sequences are WNHNN and SYGVQD (reference sequence). Trimming removed 5 bases from V and 9 bases from J, with 23 bases in between. Study members were between about 18 and 95 years old and lived in fewer than 30 US regions. Participant-reported clinical history was the basis for cohort assignment. The protocol was immunoSEQ multiplex PCR, while the TCRdb copy is restricted to in-frame clones and leaves out a portion. This sample has 200,000 to 250,000 clones; around nine tenths occur once, and the top ten carry around 7%. This clone was detected only a few times.

The chain joins TRBV10-1 to TRBJ2-1; D not resolved. Sequencing was performed on PBMCs or T cells enriched from blood (not recorded which). The clonotype was recovered from a man aged 30 to 39 in a cohort exposed to, infected with or recovered from COVID-19 (not recorded which). This CDR3 is CASSPRRNPPTIEQFF. The DNA for the CDR3 is TGCGCCAGCAGTCCTCGGCGGAACCCACCTACAATTGAGCAGTTCTTC.